The 12 T cell receptor beta chains presented below share a single source sample, sequenced in a study of T-cell reconstitution after alpha-beta-depleted transplantation in children (dated by TCRdb to 2015 to 2016). Library preparation was by PCR. Sequencing took place on an Illumina HiSeq 2500. TCR library preparation used molecular barcoding, with unique molecular identifiers applied to normalize quantification of the TCRbeta repertoire. TCRdb itself trimmed the public reads at Q25 with fastp, ran MiXCR and retained productive beta chains. Each entry is one CDR3 protein sequence, shown with its most common DNA and genes. For this sample the table gives 200,000 to 300,000 distinct CDR3 sequences, of which more than 10% were detected only once. Around 3% of the sample goes to the ten largest clones. Sequences were derived from PBMCs from the stem cell graft donor, sampled from the stem cell graft. Every receptor here comes from a human donor who donated a stem cell graft to a child with acute lymphoblastic leukemia.

This clonotype has at least ten counts. The rearrangement links TRBV20-1 to TRBJ2-1; maybe TRBD2 (5 bases). CDR3 size: 13 residues. Germline loops: CDR1 DFQATT, CDR2 SNEGSKA (reference sequence). Trimming took 3 bases from V and 10 from J, leaving 16 bases between them. The CDR3 nucleotides read TGCAGTGCTAGTTTATCGGGGATAGGGGAGCAGTTCTTC. This gives the protein CSASLSGIGEQFF.

The V and J genes are TRBV2 and TRBJ2-3, with 10 bases aligning to TRBD2. Germline CDR1 and CDR2: SNHLY and FYNNEI. V shed 6 bases and J 4 bases; nucleotides not matched to a gene: 16. The CDR3 sequence is 18 residues long. The CDR3 here is CASRQTSLAGARADTQYF. As DNA, the CDR3 is TGTGCCAGCAGACAAACTTCGCTAGCGGGGGCCCGTGCAGATACGCAGTATTTT.

This clonotype was picked up many times. The chain joins TRBV7-2 to TRBJ1-5; the D gene is possibly TRBD1 (6 bases). The CDR3 length is 15 residues. V was trimmed by 3 bases and J by 3 bases, leaving 12 bases between them. CDR1 is SGHTA, CDR2 FQGNSA, per germline. CDR3 sequence: CASSFDRRFNQPQHF. CDR3 nucleotide sequence: TGTGCCAGCAGCTTTGACAGGAGATTCAATCAGCCCCAGCATTTT.

Ten or more counts support this clonotype. J is TRBJ1-6 and V is TRBV9, with D maybe TRBD1 (5 bases). Germline V gene lookup returns CDR1 SGDLS and CDR2 YYNGEE. The CDR3 is 17 amino acids. V was pared by 4 bases and J by 0 bases, with 14 bases between. The CDR3 DNA reads TGTGCCAGCAGCCCAAGACAGCGAAGCTCCTATAATTCACCCCTCCACTTT. Protein: CASSPRQRSSYNSPLHF.

This clonotype has a count of ten or more. At one end, the junction sequence differs from germline, possibly due to a read error. This rearrangement joins TRBV7-7 to TRBJ2-3, with TRBD2 identical over 14 bases. Germline V gene lookup returns CDR1 SSHAT and CDR2 FNYEAQ (reference sequence). The CDR3 loop spans 15 amino acids. CDR3 sequence reads: CASSETSGRADTQYF. The DNA of the CDR3 is TGTGCTAGCAGCGAGACTAGCGGGAGGGCAGATACGCAGTATTTT.

This clonotype was detected many times. J is TRBJ2-7 and V is TRBV5-1; D gene ambiguous. Deletions cut 3 bases from V and 2 bases from J, with 9 bases between. The CDR3 is made up of 13 amino acids. Germline CDR1 reads SGHRS; CDR2 reads YFSETQ. The CDR3, as DNA: TGCGCCAGCAGCTACGGACCGACCTACGAGCAGTACTTC. Its protein is CASSYGPTYEQYF.

The chain employs TRBV6-5 and TRBJ2-2; TRBD1 or TRBD2 may be the D gene (5 bases each). V shed 6 bases and J shed 6 bases, with 14 bases lying between them. Germline V gene lookup returns CDR1 MNHEY and CDR2 SVGAGI. The CDR3 sequence is 14 residues long. Here the CDR3 DNA reads TGTGCCAGCAGATTAATGGGGGACGCCGGGGAGCTGTTTTTT. It codes for CASRLMGDAGELFF.

In this sample, this clonotype turned up many times. This sequence joins TRBV9 and TRBJ2-4; 8 nucleotides line up with TRBD1. The CDR3 is 17 amino acids. CDR1 and CDR2 from the germline V gene are SGDLS and YYNGEE. Germline trimming cut 4 bases from V and 1 base from J; bases unmatched to any gene: 10. Written as DNA, the CDR3 is TGTGCCAGCAGCCCCTGGACAGGGTATGATGCCAAAAACATTCAGTACTTC. Protein: CASSPWTGYDAKNIQYF.

This clonotype has ten or more counts. The genes are TRBV7-8 and TRBJ2-3; possible D gene TRBD2, 6 bases. The V gene's germline CDR1 is SGHVS and CDR2 FQNEAQ. V lost 5 bases and J 5 bases, leaving 23 bases between the germline ends. This CDR3 contains 17 residues. CDR3 region: CASSQTTPGTGLDTQYF. For the CDR3, the DNA is TGTGCCAGCAGCCAAACCACCCCCGGGACTGGGTTAGATACGCAGTATTTT.

In this sample, this clonotype turned up many times. The rearrangement joins TRBV6-5 to TRBJ2-2; D is undetermined. The germline gives CDR1 MNHEY, CDR2 SVGAGI. This CDR3 has 15 amino acids. Deletions cut 0 bases from V and 0 bases from J, with 5 bases between. CDR3 coding DNA: TGTGCCAGCAGTTACTCGACTGCGAACACCGGGGAGCTGTTTTTT. Translation gives CASSYSTANTGELFF.

This clonotype showed up many times. This chain connects TRBV12-3 or TRBV12-4 to TRBJ2-7, with TRBD1 matching 9 bases. V lost 7 bases, J lost 5 bases, and 3 bases stayed unmatched. CDR3 length equals 12 residues. Here the CDR3 reads CASKDRGHEQYF. The DNA for the CDR3 is TGTGCCAGCAAGGACAGGGGACACGAGCAGTACTTC.

In the case of this clonotype: One base away lies a much larger clone, so this may be a sequencing read error. This rearrangement joins TRBV21-1 to TRBJ2-7. TRBV21-1 is annotated as a pseudogene. The CDR3 runs to 13 residues. CDR3 DNA: TGTGCCAGCCCGTTTCAAGAGGTGTACGAGCAGTACTTC. This translates into CASPFQEVYEQYF.